Below are 16 T cell receptor beta chains sequenced from a single sample in a study of blood T cell repertoires in COVID-19. Measured with immunoSEQ multiplex PCR; TCRdb has only the in-frame clones, and not every one. The sample yields about 42,000 clones, around 91% seen once. The sample consisted of peripheral blood. Receptors were obtained from a man in his fifties with active COVID-19.

The V gene is TRBV29-1, the J gene TRBJ2-1; maybe TRBD1 (6 bases). V lost 5 bases and J 0 bases, leaving 17 bases between the germline ends. The CDR3 is 16 residues long. Germline CDR1 reads SQVTM; CDR2 reads ANQGSEA. The CDR3 DNA reads TGCAGCGTTCAACACCAGGGGCGATCCTCCTACAATGAGCAGTTCTTC. It yields the protein CSVQHQGRSSYNEQFF.

The chain is built from TRBV27 and TRBJ1-6, with 9 nucleotides matching TRBD1. The ends lost 9 bases at V and 7 bases at J; junction bases unmatched: 4. This CDR3 comprises 13 residues. Germline loops: CDR1 MNHEY, CDR2 SMNVEV (reference sequence). The CDR3 bases are TGTGCCAGTCGGACAGGGGTAAATTCACCCCTCCACTTT. It encodes CASRTGVNSPLHF.

V is TRBV6-5 and J is TRBJ2-1, with 7 bases aligning to TRBD1. V dropped 5 bases and J dropped 7; count of bases not matched to a gene: 11. This CDR3 contains 15 residues. Per the germline V gene, CDR1 is MNHEY and CDR2 is SVGAGI. This CDR3 is CASSRTGQLGNEQFF. Written as DNA, the CDR3 is TGTGCCAGCAGTCGGACAGGTCAACTAGGGAATGAGCAGTTCTTC.

This clone was seen just once. V usage is TRBV19 and J usage is TRBJ1-1; D is possibly TRBD1 (6 bases). The CDR3 is made up of 15 amino acids. V lost 3 bases and J lost 8, with 19 bases in between. Germline V gene lookup returns CDR1 LNHDA and CDR2 SQIVND (reference sequence). CDR3 bases: TGTGCCAGTAGTATCTCCCCACAGGGCGGTAAGGAAGCTTTCTTT. This codes for CASSISPQGGKEAFF. Full variable domain (rest looked up from reference TRBV19 and TRBJ1-1): DGGITQSPKYLFRKEGQNVTLSCEQNLNHDAMYWYRQDPGQGLRLIYYSQIVNDFQKGDIAEGYSVSREKKESFPLTVTSAQKNPTAFYLCASSISPQGGKEAFFGQGTRLTVV.

The chain joins TRBV5-1 to TRBJ2-7; weak D call: TRBD2 (5 bases). Germline V gene sequence: CDR1 SGHRS, CDR2 YFSETQ. The CDR3 has 14 residues. V lost 0 bases and J 5 bases, leaving 12 bases between the germline ends. The DNA of the CDR3 is TGCGCCAGCAGCTTGGAAGGGAGTCTTAACGAGCAGTACTTC. Translated: CASSLEGSLNEQYF.

V is TRBV7-9 and J is TRBJ1-1, with D possibly being TRBD1 (5 bases). CDR1 is SEHNR, CDR2 FQNEAQ, per germline (reference sequence). Between the trimmed V and J ends, which lost 7 bases and 3 bases, there was a span of 24 bases. This CDR3 is 17 amino acids long. The CDR3 loop reads CASNKNHGRQLYTEAFF. For the CDR3, the DNA is TGTGCCAGCAATAAAAACCACGGGCGACAGCTGTACACTGAAGCTTTCTTT.

The chain uses TRBV19 and TRBJ1-1, with D uncertain. The length of the CDR3 is 17 residues. Germline V gene lookup returns CDR1 LNHDA and CDR2 SQIVND (reference sequence). Trimming removed 6 bases at V and 5 bases at J, with 25 bases between. The CDR3 DNA reads as TGTGCCAGTAGCCCCAGCGGGATCGTCTTGTCATGGACTGAAGCTTTCTTT. It yields the protein CASSPSGIVLSWTEAFF.

This sequence joins TRBV4-2 and TRBJ1-6; D not resolved. Germline CDR1 is LGHNA and CDR2 is YNFKEQ. The CDR3 runs to 15 residues. V was clipped by 1 base and J by 7 bases, with 11 bases between them. The CDR3 DNA follows: TGTGCCAGCAGCCAAGCCAATCAAGAGAATTCACCCCTCCACTTT. Protein: CASSQANQENSPLHF.

The chain has TRBV7-8 and TRBJ2-1, with D unresolved. CDR3 length: 12 residues. V lost 1 base, J lost 12 bases, and 10 bases lay in between. Germline V lookup: CDR1 SGHVS, CDR2 FQNEAQ. CDR3 residues: CASSLVEAGQFF. In DNA form, the CDR3 reads TGTGCCAGCAGCTTAGTCGAGGCTGGGCAGTTCTTC.

This chain uses TRBV19 with TRBJ2-7; 8 bases match TRBD2. CDR1 and CDR2 (germline): LNHDA, SQIVND (reference sequence). The CDR3 has 15 residues. After removal of 6 bases from V and 3 bases from J, the junction contained 10 bases not matched to a gene. The CDR3 coding sequence is TGTGCCAGTAGCTTCCGGGAGGGTTCTATCTACGAGCAGTACTTC. Translation: CASSFREGSIYEQYF. Full variable domain (rest looked up from reference TRBV19 and TRBJ2-7): DGGITQSPKYLFRKEGQNVTLSCEQNLNHDAMYWYRQDPGQGLRLIYYSQIVNDFQKGDIAEGYSVSREKKESFPLTVTSAQKNPTAFYLCASSFREGSIYEQYFGPGTRLTVT.

The chain couples TRBV5-5 to TRBJ2-7; 7 bases line up with TRBD2. V was pared by 4 bases and J by 3 bases, with 10 bases of the junction left unmatched. The CDR3 has 15 amino acids. From germline, CDR1 is SGHKS and CDR2 YYEKEE (reference sequence). The CDR3 nucleotides are TGTGCCAGCAGCCTTGGGGGAGGGAACCTCTACGAGCAGTACTTC. Translated: CASSLGGGNLYEQYF.

In DNA form, the CDR3 reads TGTGCCAGCAGCTGGGGACAGGGGTTCTCTGGGGCCAACGTCCTGACTTTC. It codes for CASSWGQGFSGANVLTF. V is TRBV5-6 and J is TRBJ2-6; the match to TRBD1 covers 10 bases. The CDR3 covers 17 residues. The germline V gene has CDR1 SGHDT and CDR2 YYEEEE. V trimming: 3 bases; J trimming: 0 bases; junction bases outside the gene matches: 3.

The rearrangement uses TRBV18 and TRBJ2-3; 11 bases line up with TRBD1. Germline CDR1 KGHSH, CDR2 LQKENI. The CDR3 sequence is 16 residues long. Losses at the gene ends were 6 bases for V and 3 bases for J; bases not matched to a gene: 8. DNA for the CDR3: TGTGCCAGCTCCCTCAACCGGGACAGGGGGACAGATACGCAGTATTTT. The encoded protein is CASSLNRDRGTDTQYF. The full variable domain, in which reference TRBV18 and TRBJ2-3 provide the parts outside the CDR3, is NAGVMQNPRHLVRRRGQEARLRCSPMKGHSHVYWYRQLPEEGLKFMVYLQKENIIDESGMPKERFSAEFPKEGPSILRIQQVVRGDSAAYFCASSLNRDRGTDTQYFGPGTRLTVL.

This chain joins TRBV6-2 or TRBV6-3 and TRBJ2-1; 9 bases map to TRBD1. CDR1 is MNHEY, CDR2 SVGEGT, per germline. The ends lost 0 bases at V and 5 bases at J; junction bases unmatched: 5. The CDR3 loop spans 16 amino acids. The CDR3 DNA reads as TGTGCCAGCAGTTACTCAGGGACAGGGAATAACAATGAGCAGTTCTTC. This sequence encodes CASSYSGTGNNNEQFF.

The chain is built from TRBV5-5 and TRBJ2-7; the D gene is possibly TRBD1 (6 bases). Germline V gene data show CDR1 as SGHKS and CDR2 as YYEKEE (reference sequence). There are 13 residues in the CDR3. Trimming shortened V by 6 bases and J by 3 bases, and 13 bases separated the two germline ends. The CDR3 region has the DNA TGTGCCAGCACCGTATGGGGGCTCTACGAGCAGTACTTC. It encodes CASTVWGLYEQYF.

The chain couples TRBV14 to TRBJ1-1; D remains ambiguous. V was cut by 7 bases and J by 4 bases, with 19 bases left in between. The CDR3 loop spans 15 amino acids. Germline assignment: CDR1 SGHDN and CDR2 FVKESK. This CDR3 reads CASTSLSSSSTEAFF. CDR3 nucleotide sequence: TGTGCCAGCACCTCTCTTTCGAGTAGCAGCACTGAAGCTTTCTTT.